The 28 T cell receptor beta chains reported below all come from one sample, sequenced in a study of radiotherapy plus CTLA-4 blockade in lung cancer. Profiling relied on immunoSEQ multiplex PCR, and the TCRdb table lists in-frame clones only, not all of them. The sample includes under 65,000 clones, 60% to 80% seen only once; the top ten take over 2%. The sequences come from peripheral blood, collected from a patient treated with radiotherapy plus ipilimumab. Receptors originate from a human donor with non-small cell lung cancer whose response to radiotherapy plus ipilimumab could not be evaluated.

Written as DNA, the CDR3 is TGTGCCAGCAGCACTATGCGCTCTGGGGCCAACGTCCTGACTTTC. It codes for CASSTMRSGANVLTF. The chain carries TRBV9 and TRBJ2-6, with D unclear. The CDR3 loop spans 15 amino acids. Trimming cost V 4 bases and J 0 bases, with 8 bases left between them. Germline-derived CDR1 and CDR2 are SGDLS and YYNGEE.

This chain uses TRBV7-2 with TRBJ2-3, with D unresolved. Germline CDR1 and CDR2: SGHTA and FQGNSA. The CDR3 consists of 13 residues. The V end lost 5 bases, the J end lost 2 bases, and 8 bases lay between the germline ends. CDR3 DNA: TGTGCCAGCAGCCTCCAGAACACAGATACGCAGTATTTT. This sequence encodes CASSLQNTDTQYF.

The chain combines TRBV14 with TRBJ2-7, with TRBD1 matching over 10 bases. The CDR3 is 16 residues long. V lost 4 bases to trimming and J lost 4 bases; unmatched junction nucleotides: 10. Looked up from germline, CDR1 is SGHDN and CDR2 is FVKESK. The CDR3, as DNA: TGTGCCAGCAGCCCTATTCTGGGACAGGGGAAGTACGAGCAGTACTTC. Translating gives CASSPILGQGKYEQYF.

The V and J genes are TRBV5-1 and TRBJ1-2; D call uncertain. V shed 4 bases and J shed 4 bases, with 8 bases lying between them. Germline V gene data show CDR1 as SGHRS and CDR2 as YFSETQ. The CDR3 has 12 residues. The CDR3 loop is CASSLAGYGYTF. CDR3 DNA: TGCGCCAGCAGCCTTGCAGGCTATGGCTACACCTTC.

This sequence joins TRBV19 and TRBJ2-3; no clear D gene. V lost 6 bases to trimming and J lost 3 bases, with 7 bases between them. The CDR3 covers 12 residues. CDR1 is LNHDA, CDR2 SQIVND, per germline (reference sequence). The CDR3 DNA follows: TGTGCCAGTAGATGGAGTACAGATACGCAGTATTTT. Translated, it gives CASRWSTDTQYF.

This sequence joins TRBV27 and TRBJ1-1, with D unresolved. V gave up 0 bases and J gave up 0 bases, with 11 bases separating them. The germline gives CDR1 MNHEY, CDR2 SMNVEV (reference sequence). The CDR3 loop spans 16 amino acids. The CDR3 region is CASSLSSGYMNTEAFF. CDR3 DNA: TGTGCCAGCAGTTTATCCTCAGGTTACATGAACACTGAAGCTTTCTTT.

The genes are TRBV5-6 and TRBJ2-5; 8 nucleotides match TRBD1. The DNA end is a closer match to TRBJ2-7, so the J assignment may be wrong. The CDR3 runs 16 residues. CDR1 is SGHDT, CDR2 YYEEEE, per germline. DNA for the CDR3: TGTGCCAGCAGCTGGGGACAGGCCCCCAGCTCCTACGAGCAGTACTTC. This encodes CASSWGQAPSSYEQYF.

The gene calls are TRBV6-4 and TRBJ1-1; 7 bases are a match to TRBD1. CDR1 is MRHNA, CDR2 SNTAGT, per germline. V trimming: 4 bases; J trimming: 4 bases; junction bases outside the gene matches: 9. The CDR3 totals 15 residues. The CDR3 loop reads CASSVEGGAGTEAFF. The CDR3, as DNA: TGTGCCAGCAGTGTTGAAGGGGGCGCAGGCACTGAAGCTTTCTTT.

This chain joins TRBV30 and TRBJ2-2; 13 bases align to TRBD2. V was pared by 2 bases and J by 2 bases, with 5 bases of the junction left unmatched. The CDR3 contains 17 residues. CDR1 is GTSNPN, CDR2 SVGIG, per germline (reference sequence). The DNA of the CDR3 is TGTGCCTGGAGTACCAGGACTAGCGGGAGTAACACCGGGGAGCTGTTTTTT. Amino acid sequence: CAWSTRTSGSNTGELFF.

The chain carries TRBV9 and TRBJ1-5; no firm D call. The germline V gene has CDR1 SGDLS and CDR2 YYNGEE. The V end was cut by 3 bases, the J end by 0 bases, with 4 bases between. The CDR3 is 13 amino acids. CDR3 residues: CASSDTSNQPQHF. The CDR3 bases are TGTGCCAGCAGCGACACTAGCAATCAGCCCCAGCATTTT.

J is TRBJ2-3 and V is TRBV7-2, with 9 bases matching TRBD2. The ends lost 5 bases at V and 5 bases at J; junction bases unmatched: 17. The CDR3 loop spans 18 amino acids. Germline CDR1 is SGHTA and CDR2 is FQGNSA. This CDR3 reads CASSGRTGGRALGDTQYF. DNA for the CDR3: TGTGCCAGCAGCGGCCGGACGGGCGGGAGGGCCCTCGGAGATACGCAGTATTTT.

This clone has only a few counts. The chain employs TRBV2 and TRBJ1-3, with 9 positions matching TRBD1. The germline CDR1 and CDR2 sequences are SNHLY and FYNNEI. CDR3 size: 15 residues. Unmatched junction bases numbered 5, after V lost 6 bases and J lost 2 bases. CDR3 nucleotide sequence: TGTGCCAGCAGCCTGGGACAGGGAGCTGGAAACACCATATATTTT. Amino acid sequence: CASSLGQGAGNTIYF.

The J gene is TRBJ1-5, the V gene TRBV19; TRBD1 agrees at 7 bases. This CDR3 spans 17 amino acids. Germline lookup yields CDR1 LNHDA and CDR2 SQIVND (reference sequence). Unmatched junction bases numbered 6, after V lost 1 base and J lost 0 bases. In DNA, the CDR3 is TGTGCCAGTAGTATAGTGGGGACAGCAAATAGCAATCAGCCCCAGCATTTT. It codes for CASSIVGTANSNQPQHF.

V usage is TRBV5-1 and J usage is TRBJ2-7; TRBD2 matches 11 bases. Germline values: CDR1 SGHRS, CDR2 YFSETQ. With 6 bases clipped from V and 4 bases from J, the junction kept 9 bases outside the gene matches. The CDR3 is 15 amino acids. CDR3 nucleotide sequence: TGCGCCAGCAAAAACCTCCTAGCGGGGGGTTACGAGCAGTACTTC. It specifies CASKNLLAGGYEQYF. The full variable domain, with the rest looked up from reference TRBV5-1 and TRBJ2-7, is KAGVTQTPRYLIKTRGQQVTLSCSPISGHRSVSWYQQTPGQGLQFLFEYFSETQRNKGNFPGRFSGRQFSNSRSEMNVSTLELGDSALYLCASKNLLAGGYEQYFGPGTRLTVT.

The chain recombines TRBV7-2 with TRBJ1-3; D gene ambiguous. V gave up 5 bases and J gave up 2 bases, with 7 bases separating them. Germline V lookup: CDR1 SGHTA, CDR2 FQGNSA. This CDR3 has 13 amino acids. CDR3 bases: TGTGCCAGCAGCAGCAACCCTGGAAACACCATATATTTT. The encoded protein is CASSSNPGNTIYF.

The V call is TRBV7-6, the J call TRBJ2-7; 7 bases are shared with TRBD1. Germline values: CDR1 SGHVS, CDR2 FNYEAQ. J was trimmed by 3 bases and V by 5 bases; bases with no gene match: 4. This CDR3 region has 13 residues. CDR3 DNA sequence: TGTGCCAGCAGCATCGGGACAGACTACGAGCAGTACTTC. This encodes CASSIGTDYEQYF.

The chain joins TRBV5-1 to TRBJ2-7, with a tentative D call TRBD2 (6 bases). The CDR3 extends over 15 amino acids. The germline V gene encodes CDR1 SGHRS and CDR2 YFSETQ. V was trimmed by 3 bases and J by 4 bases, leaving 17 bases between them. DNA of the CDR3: TGCGCCAGCAGCTACTCAGGGACCCGGGGGTACGAGCAGTACTTC. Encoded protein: CASSYSGTRGYEQYF.

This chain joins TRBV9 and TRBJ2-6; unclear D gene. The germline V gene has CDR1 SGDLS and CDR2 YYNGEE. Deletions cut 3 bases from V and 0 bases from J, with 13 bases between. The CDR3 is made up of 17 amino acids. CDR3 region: CASSEPGFNSGANVLTF. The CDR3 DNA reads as TGTGCCAGCAGCGAGCCCGGTTTTAACTCTGGGGCCAACGTCCTGACTTTC.

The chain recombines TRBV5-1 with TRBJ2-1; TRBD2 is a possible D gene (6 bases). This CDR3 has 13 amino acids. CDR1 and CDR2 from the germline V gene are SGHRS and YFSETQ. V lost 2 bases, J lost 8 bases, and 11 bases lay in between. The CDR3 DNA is TGCGCCAGCAGCTTCCGGGAGTACGATGAGCAGTTCTTC. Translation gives CASSFREYDEQFF.

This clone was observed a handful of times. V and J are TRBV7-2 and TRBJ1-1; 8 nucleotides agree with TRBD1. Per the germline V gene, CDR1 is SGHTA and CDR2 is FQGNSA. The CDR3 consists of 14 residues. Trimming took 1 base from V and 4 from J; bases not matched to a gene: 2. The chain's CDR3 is CASSLDRGSTEAFF. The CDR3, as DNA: TGTGCCAGCAGCTTAGACAGGGGGTCCACTGAAGCTTTCTTT.

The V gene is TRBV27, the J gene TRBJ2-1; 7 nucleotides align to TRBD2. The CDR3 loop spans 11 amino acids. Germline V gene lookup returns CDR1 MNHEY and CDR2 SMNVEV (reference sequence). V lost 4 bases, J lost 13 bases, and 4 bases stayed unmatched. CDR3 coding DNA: TGTGCCAGCAGTTCCGGACTAGAACAGTTCTTC. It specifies CASSSGLEQFF.

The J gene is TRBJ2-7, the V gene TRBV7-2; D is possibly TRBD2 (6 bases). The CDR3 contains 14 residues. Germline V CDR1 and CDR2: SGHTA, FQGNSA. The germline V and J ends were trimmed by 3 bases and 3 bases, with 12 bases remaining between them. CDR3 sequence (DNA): TGTGCCAGCAGCTTTGGGGACTCTCGCTACGAGCAGTACTTC. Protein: CASSFGDSRYEQYF.

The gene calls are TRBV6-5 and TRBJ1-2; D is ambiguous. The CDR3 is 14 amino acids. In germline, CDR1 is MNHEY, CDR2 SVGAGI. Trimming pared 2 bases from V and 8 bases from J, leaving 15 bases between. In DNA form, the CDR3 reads TGTGCCAGCAGTTACCGCGGGAACCTGGGAGGCTACACCTTC. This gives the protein CASSYRGNLGGYTF.

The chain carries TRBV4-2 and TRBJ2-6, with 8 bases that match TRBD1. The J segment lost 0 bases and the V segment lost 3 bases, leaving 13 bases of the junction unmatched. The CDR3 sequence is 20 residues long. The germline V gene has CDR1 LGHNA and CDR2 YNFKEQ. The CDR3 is CASSQRSTGQGNSGANVLTF. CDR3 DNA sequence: TGTGCCAGCAGCCAGCGGTCGACAGGACAGGGAAACTCTGGGGCCAACGTCCTGACTTTC.

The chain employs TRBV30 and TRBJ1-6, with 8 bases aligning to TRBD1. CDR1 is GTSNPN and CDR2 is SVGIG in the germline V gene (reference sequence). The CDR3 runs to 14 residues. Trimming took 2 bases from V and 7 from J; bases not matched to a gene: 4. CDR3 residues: CAWSRDRLNSPLHF. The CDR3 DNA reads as TGTGCCTGGAGTCGGGACAGGTTGAATTCACCCCTCCACTTT. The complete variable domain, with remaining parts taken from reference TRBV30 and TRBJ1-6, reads SQTIHQWPATLVQPVGSPLSLECTVEGTSNPNLYWYRQAAGRGLQLLFYSVGIGQISSEVPQNLSASRPQDRQFILSSKKLLLSDSGFYLCAWSRDRLNSPLHFGNGTRLTVT.

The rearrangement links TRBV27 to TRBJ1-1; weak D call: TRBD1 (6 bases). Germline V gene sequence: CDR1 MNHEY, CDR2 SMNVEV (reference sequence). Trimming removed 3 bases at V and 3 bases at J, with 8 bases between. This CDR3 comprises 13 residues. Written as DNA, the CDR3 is TGTGCCAGCAGTTTCTCAGGGGACACTGAAGCTTTCTTT. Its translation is CASSFSGDTEAFF.

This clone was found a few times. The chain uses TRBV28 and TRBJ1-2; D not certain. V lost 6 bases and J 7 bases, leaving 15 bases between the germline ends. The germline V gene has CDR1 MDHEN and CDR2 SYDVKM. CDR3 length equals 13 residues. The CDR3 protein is CASRPTAVAGYTF. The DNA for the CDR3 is TGTGCCAGCAGACCCACCGCGGTTGCTGGCTACACCTTC.

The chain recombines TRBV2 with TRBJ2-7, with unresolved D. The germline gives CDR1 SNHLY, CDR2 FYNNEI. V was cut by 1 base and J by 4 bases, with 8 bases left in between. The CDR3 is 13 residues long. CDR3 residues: CASSEDSGYEQYF. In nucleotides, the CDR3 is TGTGCCAGCAGTGAAGACTCGGGTTACGAGCAGTACTTC.